This T cell receptor beta chain was documented in a study of cytomegalovirus exposure and HLA in healthy donors. General observations from the study: Later analysis associated a missense DCLRE1C variant with TCR beta V- and J-gene trimming. Owing to their indistinguishability, certain V segments, notably TRBV6-2 and TRBV6-3, were excluded.

Trimming took 6 bases from V and 7 from J; bases not matched to a gene: 5. The CDR3 is made up of 12 amino acids. CDR1 is SNHLY, CDR2 FYNNEI, per germline. 60 Vbeta and 13 Jbeta primers were used in PCR. Data came from immunoSEQ multiplex PCR; TCRdb stores just in-frame clones and leaves some out. Found here are roughly 80,000 clones; the top ten clones hold around 1.1%. Note on this clone: Its antigen is not identified.

The receptor comes from a woman between 25 and 40 years old in good health and CMV-seronegative. Material: PBMCs. The gene calls are TRBV2 and TRBJ2-7; 8 bases fit TRBD1. For the CDR3, the DNA is TGTGCCAGCAGGGCGGACAGGGAGGAGCAGTACTTC. It yields the protein CASRADREEQYF.